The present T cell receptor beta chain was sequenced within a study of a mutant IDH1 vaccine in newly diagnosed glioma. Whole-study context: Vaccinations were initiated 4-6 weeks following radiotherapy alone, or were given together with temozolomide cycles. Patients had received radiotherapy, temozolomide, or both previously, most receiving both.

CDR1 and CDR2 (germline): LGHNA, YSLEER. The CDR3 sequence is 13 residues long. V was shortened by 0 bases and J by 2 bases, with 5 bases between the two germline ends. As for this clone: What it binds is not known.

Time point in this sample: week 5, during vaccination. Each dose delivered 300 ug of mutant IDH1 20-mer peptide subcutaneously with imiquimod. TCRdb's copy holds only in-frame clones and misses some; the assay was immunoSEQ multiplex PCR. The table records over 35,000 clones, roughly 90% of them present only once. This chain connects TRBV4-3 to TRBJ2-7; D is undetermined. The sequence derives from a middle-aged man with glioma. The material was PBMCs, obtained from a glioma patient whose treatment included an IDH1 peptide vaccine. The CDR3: CASSQDIPYEQYF. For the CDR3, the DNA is TGCGCCAGCAGCCAAGACATTCCCTACGAGCAGTACTTC.